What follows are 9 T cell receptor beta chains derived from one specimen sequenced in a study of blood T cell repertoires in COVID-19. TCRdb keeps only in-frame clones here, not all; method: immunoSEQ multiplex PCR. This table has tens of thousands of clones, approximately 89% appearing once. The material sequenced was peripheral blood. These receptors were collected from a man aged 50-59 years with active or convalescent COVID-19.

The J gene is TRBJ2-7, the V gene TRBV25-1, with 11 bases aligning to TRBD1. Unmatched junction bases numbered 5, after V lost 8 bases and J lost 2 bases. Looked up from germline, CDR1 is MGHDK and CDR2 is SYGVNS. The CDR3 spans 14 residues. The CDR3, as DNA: TGTGCCAGCCGAGGGACAGGGGGGCCCTACGAGCAGTACTTC. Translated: CASRGTGGPYEQYF.

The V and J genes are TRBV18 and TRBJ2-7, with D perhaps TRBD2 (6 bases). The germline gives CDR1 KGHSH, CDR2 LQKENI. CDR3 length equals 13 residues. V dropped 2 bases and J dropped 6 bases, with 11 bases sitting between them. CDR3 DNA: TGTGCCAGCTCACCAAGGCGGGAAGGCGAGCAGTACGTC. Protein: CASSPRREGEQYV.

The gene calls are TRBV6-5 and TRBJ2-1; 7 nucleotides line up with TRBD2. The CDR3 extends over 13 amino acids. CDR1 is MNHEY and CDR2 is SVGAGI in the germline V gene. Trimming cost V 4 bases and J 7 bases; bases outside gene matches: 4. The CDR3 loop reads CASSSAGANEQFF. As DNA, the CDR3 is TGTGCCAGCAGTTCCGCGGGAGCTAATGAGCAGTTCTTC.

This CDR3 reads CASSLDRAETQYF. The CDR3 nucleotides are TGCGCCAGCAGCTTGGACAGGGCAGAGACCCAGTACTTC. V gene TRBV5-1 combines with J gene TRBJ2-5; tentative D call: TRBD1 (6 bases). The CDR3 loop spans 13 amino acids. Trimming left V 0 bases short and J 4 bases short, with 7 bases between. CDR1 is SGHRS, CDR2 YFSETQ, per germline.

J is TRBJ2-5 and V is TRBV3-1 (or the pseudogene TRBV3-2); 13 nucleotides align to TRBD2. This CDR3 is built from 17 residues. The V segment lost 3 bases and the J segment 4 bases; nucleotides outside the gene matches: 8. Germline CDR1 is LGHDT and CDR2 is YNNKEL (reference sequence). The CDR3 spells CASSQLLAGGPRETQYF. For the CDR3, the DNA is TGTGCCAGCAGCCAGTTACTAGCGGGGGGGCCCCGAGAGACCCAGTACTTC.

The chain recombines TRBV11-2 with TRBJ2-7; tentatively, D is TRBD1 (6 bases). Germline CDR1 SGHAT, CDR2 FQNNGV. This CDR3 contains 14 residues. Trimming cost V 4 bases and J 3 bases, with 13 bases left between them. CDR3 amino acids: CASSSPRGDYEQYF. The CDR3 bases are TGTGCCAGCAGCTCACCCAGGGGCGACTACGAGCAGTACTTC.

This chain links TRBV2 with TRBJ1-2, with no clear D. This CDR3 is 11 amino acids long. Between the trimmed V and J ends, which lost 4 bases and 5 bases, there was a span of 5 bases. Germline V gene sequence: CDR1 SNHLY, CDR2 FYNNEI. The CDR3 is CASSGGYGYTF. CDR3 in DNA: TGTGCCAGCAGTGGAGGTTATGGCTACACCTTC.

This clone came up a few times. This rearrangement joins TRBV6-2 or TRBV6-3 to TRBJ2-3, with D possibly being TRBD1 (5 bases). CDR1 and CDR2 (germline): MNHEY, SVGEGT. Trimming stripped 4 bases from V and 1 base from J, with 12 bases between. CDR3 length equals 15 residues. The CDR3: CASSLLTTGTDTQYF. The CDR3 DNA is TGTGCCAGCAGTTTATTAACGACAGGCACAGATACGCAGTATTTT.

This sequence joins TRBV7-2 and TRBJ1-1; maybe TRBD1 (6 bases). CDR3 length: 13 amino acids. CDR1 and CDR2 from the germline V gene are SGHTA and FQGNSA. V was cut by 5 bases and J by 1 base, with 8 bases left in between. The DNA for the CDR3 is TGTGCCAGCAGCGTCAGGGGGAACACTGAAGCTTTCTTT. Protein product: CASSVRGNTEAFF.